This is a list of T cell receptor beta chains from one sample in a study of blood T cell repertoires in COVID-19. Profiled with immunoSEQ multiplex PCR; TCRdb holds only in-frame clones, not every one. The sample yields around 60,000 clones, over 80% seen once. Input material: peripheral blood. Every receptor here comes from a woman of 80 years or more with acute or convalescent COVID-19. CDR3s include the opening cysteine and the closing phenylalanine or tryptophan. The order of the fields is V gene, J gene, clone size, D gene, CDR3 protein, CDR3 DNA. D genes are given only for firm matches. Rows give clone size only sometimes, using once, few, many, or a class for an expanded clone.

>TRBV5-3|TRBJ1-3|few|TRBD1
CARSPDRGQGNTIYF
TGTGCCAGAAGCCCGGACAGGGGGCAAGGAAACACCATATATTTT
>TRBV6-5|TRBJ2-2|-|-
CASRVTRSGELFF
TGTGCCAGCAGAGTGACTAGATCTGGGGAGCTGTTTTTT
>TRBV15|TRBJ1-2|once|TRBD1
CATRYPGTGSGYTF
TGTGCCACCAGGTATCCCGGGACAGGGAGTGGCTACACCTTC
>TRBV4-2|TRBJ1-2|few|-
CASSRGVVGYTF
TGTGCCAGCAGCCGGGGGGTGGTTGGCTACACCTTC
>TRBV4-1|TRBJ2-2|-|-
CASSQDPGTGELFF
TGCGCCAGCAGCCAAGATCCAGGCACCGGGGAGCTGTTTTTT
>TRBV28|TRBJ2-5|few|TRBD2
CASSLAGGRVETQYF
TGTGCCAGCAGTTTGGCCGGAGGGAGGGTAGAGACCCAGTACTTC
>TRBV11-3|TRBJ1-2|few|-
CASSCYFDTYYGYTF
TGTGCCAGCAGTTGCTACTTTGACACTTACTATGGCTACACCTTC
>TRBV19|TRBJ1-1|-|TRBD1
CASSRRQGLNTEAFF
TGTGCCAGTAGTAGAAGACAGGGCCTGAACACTGAAGCTTTCTTT
>TRBV28|TRBJ1-1|-|-
CASIHGRALNTEAFF
TGTGCCAGCATCCACGGGAGGGCCCTGAACACTGAAGCTTTCTTT
>TRBV28|TRBJ1-6|-|TRBD1
CASRPTGGVGSPLHF
TGTGCCAGCAGACCTACAGGGGGTGTAGGTTCACCCCTCCACTTT
>TRBV7-3|TRBJ2-5|-|-
CASSTSGKETQYF
TGTGCCAGCAGCACAAGCGGAAAGGAGACCCAGTACTTC
>TRBV5-6|TRBJ1-5|-|-
CASSFSRTFNQPQHF
TGTGCCAGCAGCTTTTCTCGGACTTTCAATCAGCCCCAGCATTTT
>TRBV9|TRBJ2-1|-|TRBD2
CASSVGLAATNEQFF
TGTGCCAGCAGCGTAGGTCTAGCGGCGACCAATGAGCAGTTCTTC
>TRBV7-2|TRBJ2-1|-|-
CASSFLAPRANEQFF
TGTGCCAGCAGCTTCTTAGCGCCGCGGGCCAATGAGCAGTTCTTC
>TRBV4-2|TRBJ1-2|-|TRBD1
CASSQDARTGYGYTF
TGTGCCAGCAGCCAAGATGCCAGGACAGGGTATGGCTACACCTTC
>TRBV28|TRBJ2-1|-|TRBD2
CASSIRSRGTSYNEQFF
TGTGCCAGCAGTATAAGGTCGCGGGGGACCTCCTACAATGAGCAGTTCTTC
>TRBV9|TRBJ2-7|-|TRBD1
CASSVAAGTEKVYEQYF
TGTGCCAGCAGCGTAGCTGCCGGGACAGAAAAGGTCTACGAGCAGTACTTC
>TRBV2|TRBJ1-6|few|-
CASRRITSTGQDSALHF
TGTGCCAGCAGACGAATCACAAGCACAGGGCAGGATTCGGCCCTCCACTTT
>TRBV5-1|TRBJ1-4|-|-
CASREGRTNEKLFF
TGCGCCAGCAGAGAAGGCAGGACTAATGAAAAACTGTTTTTT
>TRBV24-1|TRBJ2-2|few|TRBD1
CATAARDRRPGELFF
TGTGCCACCGCAGCCCGGGACAGGCGTCCCGGGGAGCTGTTTTTT
>TRBV27|TRBJ1-1|-|-
CASMFDVGVGNTEAFF
TGTGCCAGCATGTTCGACGTCGGGGTTGGTAACACTGAAGCTTTCTTT
>TRBV12-3/TRBV12-4|TRBJ1-6|once|-
CASSVGAASPLHF
TGTGCCAGCAGCGTGGGGGCGGCTTCACCCCTCCACTTT
>TRBV14|TRBJ2-3|-|TRBD2
CASSHGGNTDTQYF
TGTGCCAGCAGCCACGGGGGGAACACAGATACGCAGTATTTT
>TRBV27|TRBJ1-1|-|-
CASPDRNTEAFF
TGTGCCAGTCCTGACAGGAACACTGAAGCTTTCTTT
>TRBV11-2|TRBJ1-1|-|-
CASSFGGYTEAFF
TGTGCCAGCAGCTTTGGGGGGTACACTGAAGCTTTCTTT
>TRBV9|TRBJ2-2|-|-
CASSPIGGSLGRAGELFF
TGTGCCAGCAGCCCCATAGGGGGTAGTCTTGGGAGGGCCGGGGAGCTGTTTTTT
>TRBV2|TRBJ2-7|-|-
CASSDPGEVFEQYF
TGTGCCAGCAGTGACCCGGGAGAGGTTTTCGAGCAGTACTTC
>TRBV6-5|TRBJ1-2|-|TRBD1
CASSYSTGVNYGYTF
TGTGCCAGCAGTTACTCGACAGGGGTTAACTATGGCTACACCTTC
>TRBV3-1/TRBV3-2|TRBJ2-1|-|-
CASSQAVEQFF
TGTGCCAGCAGCCAAGCCGTAGAGCAGTTCTTC
>TRBV2|TRBJ2-4|-|-
CASMGPLAKNIQYF
TGTGCCAGCATGGGGCCTCTAGCCAAAAACATTCAGTACTTC
>TRBV7-9|TRBJ1-1|-|-
CASYLIHNTEAFF
TGTGCCAGCTACCTTATACATAACACTGAAGCTTTCTTT
>TRBV28|TRBJ2-7|-|-
CASSRTLSSYEQYF
TGTGCCAGCAGCCGGACTTTAAGCTCCTACGAGCAGTACTTC
>TRBV6-5|TRBJ1-1|-|-
CASSYGPEAFF
TGTGCCAGCAGTTACGGCCCTGAAGCTTTCTTT
>TRBV28|TRBJ1-4|-|-
CASSFLGLGEKLFF
TGTGCCAGCAGTTTCCTGGGCTTGGGTGAAAAACTGTTTTTT
>TRBV10-3|TRBJ1-1|-|-
CAIRGTAIYSTEAFF
TGTGCCATCCGGGGAACGGCGATCTATAGCACTGAAGCTTTCTTT
>TRBV7-2|TRBJ2-1|-|TRBD2
CASSSQRGNEQFF
TGTGCCAGCAGCTCACAGCGGGGAAATGAGCAGTTCTTC
>TRBV6-2/TRBV6-3|TRBJ1-1|-|TRBD1
CASSYRGRGTEAFF
TGTGCCAGCAGTTACAGGGGGCGCGGAACTGAAGCTTTCTTT
>TRBV27|TRBJ2-1|-|TRBD2
CASSLRRGSSNEQFF
TGTGCCAGCAGTTTACGGCGGGGGTCGAGCAATGAGCAGTTCTTC
>TRBV7-2|TRBJ2-1|-|TRBD1
CASSRDRVNEQFF
TGTGCCAGCAGCCGAGACAGGGTCAATGAGCAGTTCTTC
>TRBV6-1|TRBJ2-5|-|TRBD1
CASSASGTGGQETQYF
TGTGCCAGCAGTGCCTCCGGGACAGGGGGTCAAGAGACCCAGTACTTC
>TRBV5-1|TRBJ2-1|-|-
CASSLPSDSYNEQFF
TGCGCCAGCAGCTTACCTAGCGACTCCTACAATGAGCAGTTCTTC
>TRBV5-1|TRBJ2-7|-|TRBD2
CASSLQGIVAGSDEQYF
TGCGCCAGCAGCCTCCAGGGTATAGTAGCGGGAAGCGACGAGCAGTACTTC
>TRBV30|TRBJ1-6|few|-
CAWSLTGGGDSPLHF
TGTGCCTGGAGTCTTACTGGGGGCGGCGATTCACCCCTCCACTTT
>TRBV29-1|TRBJ2-5|-|-
CSVGQQETQYF
TGCAGCGTCGGACAGCAAGAGACCCAGTACTTC
>TRBV18|TRBJ1-6|-|-
CASSPGRSGDSPLHF
TGTGCCAGCTCACCGGGTCGCTCCGGGGATTCACCCCTCCACTTT
>TRBV5-5|TRBJ2-7|-|-
CASSLEPQKNYEQYF
TGTGCCAGCAGCTTGGAACCACAAAAGAACTACGAGCAGTACTTC
>TRBV7-8|TRBJ2-7|once|TRBD2
CASTNLGLAGYEQYF
TGTGCCAGCACCAACCTGGGACTAGCGGGGTACGAGCAGTACTTC
>TRBV7-3|TRBJ2-1|-|-
CASSQGGDLYNEQFF
TGTGCCAGCAGCCAAGGGGGGGATCTCTACAATGAGCAGTTCTTC
>TRBV27|TRBJ1-1|few|TRBD1
CASSPGTVVRLNTEAFF
TGTGCCAGCAGTCCCGGGACAGTTGTTCGGTTGAACACTGAAGCTTTCTTT
>TRBV19|TRBJ2-6|-|TRBD1
CASSPDRGPGANVLTF
TGTGCCAGTAGTCCCGACAGGGGCCCTGGGGCCAACGTCCTGACTTTC
>TRBV5-4|TRBJ2-3|-|TRBD2
CASSFRLAGGMDTQYF
TGTGCCAGCAGCTTTAGACTAGCGGGGGGTATGGATACGCAGTATTTT